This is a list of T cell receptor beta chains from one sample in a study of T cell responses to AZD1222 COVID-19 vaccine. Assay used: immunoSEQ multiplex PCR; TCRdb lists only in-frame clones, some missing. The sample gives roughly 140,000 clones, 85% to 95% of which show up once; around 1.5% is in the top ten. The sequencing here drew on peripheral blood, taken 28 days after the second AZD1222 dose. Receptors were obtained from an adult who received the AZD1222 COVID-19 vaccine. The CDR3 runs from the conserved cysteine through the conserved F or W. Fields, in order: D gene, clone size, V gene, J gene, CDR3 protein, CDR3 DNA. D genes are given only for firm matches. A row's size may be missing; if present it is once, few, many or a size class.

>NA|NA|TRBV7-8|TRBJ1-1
CASKTGGGEAFF
TGTGCCAGCAAGACGGGCGGAGGTGAAGCTTTCTTT
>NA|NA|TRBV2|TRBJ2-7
CASSGQGQNEQYF
TGTGCCAGCAGTGGGCAGGGTCAGAACGAGCAGTACTTC
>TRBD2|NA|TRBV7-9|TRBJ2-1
CASSLPKSGLAESYNEQFF
TGTGCCAGCAGCTTGCCAAAATCCGGACTAGCGGAGTCCTACAATGAGCAGTTCTTC
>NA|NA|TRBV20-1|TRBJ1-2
CSAEGNYGYTF
TGCAGTGCTGAGGGAAACTATGGCTACACCTTC
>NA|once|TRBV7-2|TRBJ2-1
CASSSSQGGPRNEQFF
TGTGCCAGCAGCTCCTCCCAGGGGGGGCCGAGGAATGAGCAGTTCTTC
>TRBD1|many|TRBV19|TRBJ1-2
CASKGQGYSGYTF
TGTGCCAGTAAGGGACAGGGATACTCTGGCTACACCTTC
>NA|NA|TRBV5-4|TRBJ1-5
CASSIDGQPQHF
TGTGCCAGCAGCATTGACGGGCAGCCCCAGCATTTT
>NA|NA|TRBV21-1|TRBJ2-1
CASISRLAGGGNEQFF
TGTGCCAGCATCTCCCGACTAGCGGGAGGAGGTAATGAGCAGTTCTTC
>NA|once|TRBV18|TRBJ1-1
CASSPLGGEAFF
TGTGCCAGCTCACCACTGGGAGGTGAAGCTTTCTTT
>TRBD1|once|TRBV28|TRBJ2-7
CASYSQKSGGFYEQYF
TGTGCCAGTTACAGTCAGAAATCAGGGGGATTCTACGAGCAGTACTTC
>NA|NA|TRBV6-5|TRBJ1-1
CASRGQRNTEAFF
TGTGCCAGCAGGGGCCAAAGAAACACTGAAGCTTTCTTT
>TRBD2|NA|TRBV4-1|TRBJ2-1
CASSHRWTSGDEQFF
TGCGCCAGCAGCCACCGATGGACTAGCGGGGATGAGCAGTTCTTC
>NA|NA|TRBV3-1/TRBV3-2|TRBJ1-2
CASSQVNYGYTF
TGTGCCAGCAGCCAAGTGAACTATGGCTACACCTTC
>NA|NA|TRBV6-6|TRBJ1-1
CASQFTGEAFF
TGTGCCAGCCAATTCACAGGAGAAGCTTTCTTT
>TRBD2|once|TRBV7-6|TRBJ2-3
CASSHRLAGDTQYF
TGTGCCAGCAGCCATCGACTAGCGGGGGATACGCAGTATTTT
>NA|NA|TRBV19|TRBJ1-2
CASSKNRVPDGYTF
TGTGCCAGTAGTAAAAACAGGGTGCCGGATGGCTACACCTTC
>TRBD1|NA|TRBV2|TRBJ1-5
CASRVDRAAQPQHF
TGTGCCAGCAGAGTCGACAGGGCGGCTCAGCCCCAGCATTTT
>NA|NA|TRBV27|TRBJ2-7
CASSLGVGDPLYEQYF
TGTGCCAGCAGCCTCGGTGTCGGGGACCCCCTCTACGAGCAGTACTTC
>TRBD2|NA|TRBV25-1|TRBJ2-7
CASSEGIAGPLSYEQYF
TGTGCCAGCAGTGAAGGAATAGCGGGGCCTCTATCCTACGAGCAGTACTTC
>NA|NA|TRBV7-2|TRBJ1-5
CASSRGSFYSNQPQHF
TGTGCCAGCAGCCGGGGCAGCTTCTATAGCAATCAGCCCCAGCATTTT
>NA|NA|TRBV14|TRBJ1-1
CASSPSLNTEAFF
TGTGCCAGCAGCCCCTCGCTTAACACTGAAGCTTTCTTT
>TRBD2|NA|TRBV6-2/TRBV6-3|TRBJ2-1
CASSYSGRLYEQFF
TGTGCCAGCAGTTACAGCGGGAGGTTGTATGAGCAGTTCTTC
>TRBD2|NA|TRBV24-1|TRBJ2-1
CATSDPSGRRNEQFF
TGTGCCACCAGTGATCCTAGCGGGAGACGGAATGAGCAGTTCTTC
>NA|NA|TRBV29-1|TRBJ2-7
CSVLRSYEQYF
TGCAGCGTTCTTAGGTCCTACGAGCAGTACTTC
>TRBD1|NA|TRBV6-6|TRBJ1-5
CASSGQVFNQPQHF
TGTGCCAGCAGCGGACAGGTTTTTAATCAGCCCCAGCATTTT
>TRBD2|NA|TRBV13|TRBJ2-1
CASSLSTHGTRSGRRSYNEQFF
TGTGCCAGCAGCTTGTCTACTCACGGGACTCGTAGCGGGAGAAGATCCTACAATGAGCAGTTCTTC
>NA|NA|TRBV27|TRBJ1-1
CASSRLSGVTEAFF
TGTGCCAGCAGCCGACTGTCAGGGGTCACTGAAGCTTTCTTT
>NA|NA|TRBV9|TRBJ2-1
CASSVATTSNEQFF
TGTGCCAGCAGCGTAGCTACGACTAGCAATGAGCAGTTCTTC
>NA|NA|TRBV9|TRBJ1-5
CASSVTGSNQPQHF
TGTGCCAGCAGCGTCACAGGGAGCAATCAGCCCCAGCATTTT
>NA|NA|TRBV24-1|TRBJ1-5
CATSDLGTGGDQPQHF
TGTGCCACCAGTGATTTGGGGACGGGTGGGGATCAGCCCCAGCATTTT
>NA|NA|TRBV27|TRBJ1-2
CASRSGLNGGYTF
TGTGCCAGCAGATCCGGCCTAAACGGAGGCTACACCTTC
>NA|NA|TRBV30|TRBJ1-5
CAWSAYRGGNQPQHF
TGTGCCTGGAGCGCCTATAGGGGTGGCAATCAGCCCCAGCATTTT
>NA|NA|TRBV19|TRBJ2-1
CASSAAVWAYNEQFF
TGTGCCAGTAGTGCTGCAGTCTGGGCCTACAATGAGCAGTTCTTC
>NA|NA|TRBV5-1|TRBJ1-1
CASSLEGFTEAFF
TGCGCCAGCAGCTTGGAGGGGTTCACTGAAGCTTTCTTT
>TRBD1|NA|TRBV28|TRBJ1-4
CASTTTGVEKLFF
TGTGCCAGCACTACGACAGGGGTTGAAAAACTGTTTTTT
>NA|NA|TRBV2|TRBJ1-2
CASSKAGRVENYGYTF
TGTGCCAGCAGTAAAGCGGGCAGGGTTGAAAACTATGGCTACACCTTC
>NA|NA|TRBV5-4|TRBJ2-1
CASSLVRGMGNEQFF
TGTGCCAGCAGCTTGGTTCGCGGGATGGGTAATGAGCAGTTCTTC